These T cell receptor beta chains were read from a single sample in a study of beta chain features in type 1 diabetes. Sequencing used immunoSEQ multiplex PCR; TCRdb keeps in-frame clones, though not all of them. Counted here are 310,000 or so clones, around 8.5% occurring once; the ten biggest clones make up 0.95% to 1.1%. Sequenced material: central memory CD4+ T cells from blood. These receptors all come from a man aged 25-45 years with type 1 diabetes. CDR3s include the opening cysteine and the closing phenylalanine or tryptophan. The D gene is left open where the match is weak. Clone size is not always given. Where it is, it says once, few, many or a class for expanded clones.

D	V	size	length	J	DNA	CDR3
-	TRBV4-2	few	15	TRBJ1-2	TGTGCCAGCAGCCAAGAGGGCAGAGGGAGGGATGGCTACACCTTC	CASSQEGRGRDGYTF
TRBD1	TRBV30	few	12	TRBJ1-1	TGTGCCTGGAGTGGACAGGGGGCTGAAGCTTTCTTT	CAWSGQGAEAFF
-	TRBV6-6	few	14	TRBJ2-4	TGTGCCAGCAGTTACGCCGGGGAGAAGGGCATTCAGTACTTC	CASSYAGEKGIQYF
TRBD1	TRBV7-9	-	14	TRBJ1-2	TGTGCCAGCAGCTCGGACAGGGTGGAAGGGGGCTACACCTTC	CASSSDRVEGGYTF
TRBD1	TRBV7-9	few	15	TRBJ1-2	TGTGCCAGCAGCCCCGGGGACAGGGGTAGGCATGGCTACACCTTC	CASSPGDRGRHGYTF
TRBD1	TRBV5-1	few	16	TRBJ1-6	TGCGCCAGCAGCATAGGACAGGCCATCTCGGATTCACCCCTCCACTTT	CASSIGQAISDSPLHF
-	TRBV4-3	few	16	TRBJ1-4	TGCGCCAGCAGCCAAAAGGGACGGAGTCGTAATGAAAAACTGTTTTTT	CASSQKGRSRNEKLFF
-	TRBV21-1	few	14	TRBJ2-5	TGTGCCACCTGCGAAGGGGGGAGACAAGAGACCCAGTACTTC	CATCEGGRQETQYF
-	TRBV28	-	11	TRBJ2-5	TGTGCCAGCACCCTGGGAGAGACCCAGTACTTC	CASTLGETQYF
TRBD1	TRBV5-1	-	15	TRBJ1-3	TGCGCCAGCAGCTCGACAGGGGTCTCTGGAAACACCATATATTTT	CASSSTGVSGNTIYF
-	TRBV19	-	16	TRBJ2-6	TGTGCCAGTACCACCGAGGGAAACTCTGGGGCCAACGTCCTGACTTTC	CASTTEGNSGANVLTF
-	TRBV7-2	many	14	TRBJ2-1	TGTGCCAGCAGCTTAGAGCACAGCTTCAATGAGCAGTTCTTC	CASSLEHSFNEQFF
-	TRBV11-2	-	16	TRBJ1-1	TGTGCCAGCAGCCAAATTGGGGAACGGATCAACACTGAAGCTTTCTTT	CASSQIGERINTEAFF
TRBD1	TRBV7-9	-	16	TRBJ1-5	TGTGCCAGCAGCTTAGGCGGACAGGGATGGTATCAGCCCCAGCATTTT	CASSLGGQGWYQPQHF
-	TRBV18	-	16	TRBJ2-2	TGTGCCAGCTCACCGCAAGCGGCAGCGAACACCGGGGAGCTGTTTTTT	CASSPQAAANTGELFF
-	TRBV6-1	few	15	TRBJ2-6	TGTGCCAGCAGGCCCAGGGCGGCTGGGGCCAACGTCCTGACTTTC	CASRPRAAGANVLTF
TRBD2	TRBV7-2	-	16	TRBJ2-3	TGTGCCAGCAGCACTCTAGCGGGGGCCCCGACAGATACGCAGTATTTT	CASSTLAGAPTDTQYF
TRBD1	TRBV18	-	16	TRBJ2-2	TGTGCCAGCTCACCTCCGGGACAGGGGCGCACCGGGGAGCTGTTTTTT	CASSPPGQGRTGELFF
-	TRBV7-2	-	15	TRBJ2-3	TGTGCCAGCAGCTCATCAGGGTTGGGGACAGATACGCAGTATTTT	CASSSSGLGTDTQYF
TRBD2	TRBV6-5	few	15	TRBJ2-5	TGTGCCAGCAGTAGAGGGACTAGCGGACGAGAGACCCAGTACTTC	CASSRGTSGRETQYF
-	TRBV7-2	-	10	TRBJ2-6	TGTGCCAGCAGCTCCAACGTCCTGACTTTC	CASSSNVLTF
-	TRBV14	-	13	TRBJ1-1	TGTGCCAGCAGCCAAGCGATTGACACTGAAGCTTTCTTT	CASSQAIDTEAFF
-	TRBV28	-	10	TRBJ1-2	TGTGCCAGCAGCCGTGATGGCTACACCTTC	CASSRDGYTF
-	TRBV6-6	many	12	TRBJ2-7	TGTGCCACCCTAAGGCGCGGGTACGAGCAGTACTTC	CATLRRGYEQYF
-	TRBV15	-	15	TRBJ1-5	TGTGCCACCAGCAGAGGTAGGGGGAGGGAACAGCCCCAGCATTTT	CATSRGRGREQPQHF
-	TRBV10-3	-	15	TRBJ1-6	TGTGCCATCAGTGAGTCACAGGAGCGGAATTCACCCCTCCACTTT	CAISESQERNSPLHF
-	TRBV7-9	-	14	TRBJ2-3	TGTGCCAGCAGCTTACTAGGAGTCACAGATACGCAGTATTTT	CASSLLGVTDTQYF
-	TRBV7-8	few	14	TRBJ2-3	TGTGCCAGCAGCTATGCAGGGGGCACAGATACGCAGTATTTT	CASSYAGGTDTQYF
-	TRBV7-2	few	14	TRBJ1-2	TGTGCCAGCAGCTTATCTGGGGGAGGGTATGGCTACACCTTC	CASSLSGGGYGYTF
TRBD1	TRBV5-4	-	15	TRBJ2-2	TGTGCCAGCAGCTTGCGACAGGGAGACACCGGGGAGCTGTTTTTT	CASSLRQGDTGELFF
-	TRBV30	once	14	TRBJ1-5	TGTGCCTGGAGTAGGGACGTCCACAATCAGCCCCAGCATTTT	CAWSRDVHNQPQHF
-	TRBV28	many	15	TRBJ1-2	TGTGCCAGCAGTATGTGGACCGACTCTAACTATGGCTACACCTTC	CASSMWTDSNYGYTF
-	TRBV20-1	-	11	TRBJ1-1	TGCAGTGCTAGCGTGGGGGCTGAAGCTTTCTTT	CSASVGAEAFF
TRBD2	TRBV6-1	few	13	TRBJ2-3	TGTGCCAGCGGCAGCGGGGGCCGAAATACGCAGTATTTT	CASGSGGRNTQYF
TRBD2	TRBV7-2	few	14	TRBJ2-5	TGTGCCAGCAGCTTGATGACTAGCGAAGAGACCCAGTACTTC	CASSLMTSEETQYF
-	TRBV7-9	-	13	TRBJ1-6	TGTGCCAGCAGCTTAGAGGGAAATTCACCCCTCCACTTT	CASSLEGNSPLHF
-	TRBV2	many	14	TRBJ2-3	TGTGCCAGCAGTCGTGACAGGAACACAGATACGCAGTATTTT	CASSRDRNTDTQYF
-	TRBV5-1	few	15	TRBJ1-6	TGCGCCAGCAGCTTACGGGCAACGGATAATTCACCCCTCCACTTT	CASSLRATDNSPLHF
TRBD1	TRBV29-1	-	11	TRBJ2-4	TGCAGCGTTCACAGGGGAAACATTCAGTACTTC	CSVHRGNIQYF
-	TRBV7-2	few	15	TRBJ2-7	TGTGCCAGCAGCATAATATTACTCAGAGACTACGAGCAGTACTTC	CASSIILLRDYEQYF
TRBD1	TRBV2	few	15	TRBJ2-5	TGTGCCAGCAGCCACAGGGGGGCCTTCCAAGAGACCCAGTACTTC	CASSHRGAFQETQYF
TRBD2	TRBV9	few	15	TRBJ2-5	TGTGCCAGCAGCGCCGGGACTAGCGTCCGGGAGACCCAGTACTTC	CASSAGTSVRETQYF
-	TRBV30	-	15	TRBJ1-5	TGTGCCTGGAGCAGAGGACAGATCAGCAATCAGCCCCAGCATTTT	CAWSRGQISNQPQHF
-	TRBV4-3	-	13	TRBJ1-5	TGCGCCAGCAGCCAAGGACGGCGAGAGCCCCAGCATTTT	CASSQGRREPQHF
-	TRBV30	-	11	TRBJ1-1	TGTGCCTGCCGGGGGCACACTGAAGCTTTCTTT	CACRGHTEAFF